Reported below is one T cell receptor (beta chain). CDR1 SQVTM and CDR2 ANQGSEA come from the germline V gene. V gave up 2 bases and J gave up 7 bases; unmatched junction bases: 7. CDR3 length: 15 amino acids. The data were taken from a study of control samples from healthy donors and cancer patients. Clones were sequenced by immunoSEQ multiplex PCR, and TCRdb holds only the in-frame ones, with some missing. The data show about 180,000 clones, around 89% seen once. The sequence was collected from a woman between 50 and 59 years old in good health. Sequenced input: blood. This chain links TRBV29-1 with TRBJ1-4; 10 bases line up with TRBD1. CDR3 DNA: TGCAGCGTTGAATCGGGGACAGGGGTGGGTGAAAAACTGTTTTTT. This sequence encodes CSVESGTGVGEKLFF. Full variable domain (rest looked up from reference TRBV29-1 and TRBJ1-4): SAVISQKPSRDICQRGTSLTIQCQVDSQVTMMFWYRQQPGQSLTLIATANQGSEATYESGFVIDKFPISRPNLTFSTLTVSNMSPEDSSIYLCSVESGTGVGEKLFFGSGTQLSVL.